The rows below give T cell receptor beta chains drawn from one sample of a study of radiation and T cells in renal cell carcinoma. The repertoire was sequenced with immunoSEQ multiplex PCR; TCRdb's copy has only in-frame clones and lacks some. The top ten hold 6% to 8% of the sample, which has about 59,000 clones, 65% to 80% seen once. This specimen consisted of blood, obtained from a patient whose treatment included radiotherapy and nephrectomy. These receptors were obtained from a man between 60 and 75 years old with renal cell carcinoma. CDR3s include the opening cysteine and the closing phenylalanine or tryptophan. The D gene is left open where the match is weak. Clone size is given for some rows only: seen once, a few or many times, or a class if the clone is expanded.

CDR3 length,J gene,clone size,V gene,D gene,CDR3 DNA,CDR3 protein
16,TRBJ2-1,-,TRBV18,TRBD1,TGTGCCAGCTCAGAACGGACAGGGGGTTTGACAGATGAGCAGTTCTTC,CASSERTGGLTDEQFF
12,TRBJ1-1,-,TRBV10-3,-,TGTGCCATCAGTGACGGGGCGGCTGAAGCTTTCTTT,CAISDGAAEAFF
15,TRBJ1-2,once,TRBV27,-,TGTGCCAGCAGTTTAAATCGTCGCACAGACGATGGCTACACCTTC,CASSLNRRTDDGYTF
14,TRBJ1-1,-,TRBV12-5,TRBD1,TGTGCTAGTGGGAGGACAGGGTTTTTGACTGAAGCTTTCTTT,CASGRTGFLTEAFF
13,TRBJ2-7,once,TRBV7-8,-,TGTGCCAGCAGCTTAGCGGGGGGCTCCGAGCAGTACTTC,CASSLAGGSEQYF
14,TRBJ1-2,-,TRBV2,-,TGTGCCAGCAGGGGGCAGACAACCCTCTATGGCTACACCTTC,CASRGQTTLYGYTF
13,TRBJ2-1,-,TRBV7-7,-,TGTGCCAGCAGCGCCGAAAGGATGCATGAGCAGTTCTTC,CASSAERMHEQFF
15,TRBJ2-1,-,TRBV6-1,TRBD2,TGTGCCAGCAGTGACGGACTAGTCCCCTACAATGAGCAGTTCTTC,CASSDGLVPYNEQFF
16,TRBJ2-1,-,TRBV5-4,TRBD2,TGTGCCAGCAGCCCCGATTGGGACTACTCCTACAATGAGCAGTTCTTC,CASSPDWDYSYNEQFF
16,TRBJ2-5,-,TRBV6-6,-,TGTGCCAGCAGTTACTGGGCCCAGGCGCCCCAAGAGACCCAGTACTTC,CASSYWAQAPQETQYF
12,TRBJ2-3,-,TRBV7-2,-,TGTGCCAGCAGCTCTTACACAGATACGCAGTATTTT,CASSSYTDTQYF
12,TRBJ1-2,-,TRBV5-6,-,TGTGCCAGCAGCTTAACGGCCTATGGCTACACCTTC,CASSLTAYGYTF
16,TRBJ2-1,-,TRBV6-5,TRBD2,TGTGCCAGCAGTTACGACCCCGGGACTAGCAGGCGTGAGCAGTTCTTC,CASSYDPGTSRREQFF
17,TRBJ1-5,-,TRBV18,TRBD1,TGTGCCAGCTCACAGGGATCAGGGGGCTGGAGCAATCAGCCCCAGCATTTT,CASSQGSGGWSNQPQHF
15,TRBJ2-7,-,TRBV6-5,-,TGTGCCAGCAGTCCCCGGGGGCCCCGGGCGGACGAGCAGTACTTC,CASSPRGPRADEQYF
17,TRBJ2-2,once,TRBV5-1,-,TGCGCCAGCAGCGTATCCGGACCCGCCGGAACAGTCGGGGAGCTGTTTTTT,CASSVSGPAGTVGELFF
19,TRBJ2-3,-,TRBV2,TRBD2,TGTGCCAGCAGTGATGGACTAGCGGGAGTGACGGCGGGCACAGATACGCAGTATTTT,CASSDGLAGVTAGTDTQYF
16,TRBJ1-2,-,TRBV5-6,-,TGTGCCAGCAGCTTGGAAAGAGGGGTTTTCGGCTATGGCTACACCTTC,CASSLERGVFGYGYTF
15,TRBJ2-7,-,TRBV30,TRBD2,TGTGCCTGGGGTGGTGAGCGGGGGCGAAGCGGCGAGCAGTACTTC,CAWGGERGRSGEQYF
16,TRBJ2-5,medium-sized,TRBV15,-,TGTGCCACCAGCAGAGACACCTTCGGGGCCCAAGAGACCCAGTACTTC,CATSRDTFGAQETQYF
13,TRBJ2-1,few,TRBV30,TRBD1,TGTGCCTGGAGTGGACAGGGTAACAATGAGCAGTTCTTC,CAWSGQGNNEQFF
13,TRBJ2-1,-,TRBV9,-,TGTGCCAGCAGCGAGGGACTGTACAATGAGCAGTTCTTC,CASSEGLYNEQFF
14,TRBJ1-4,-,TRBV5-5,-,TGTGCCAGCAGCTTGGGGCCGGTTAATGAAAAACTGTTTTTT,CASSLGPVNEKLFF
15,TRBJ2-3,-,TRBV29-1,TRBD2,TGCAGCGTTGCATTGGCGGGAGGGCCCACAGATACGCAGTATTTT,CSVALAGGPTDTQYF
14,TRBJ2-5,-,TRBV11-2,TRBD2,TGTGCCAGCAGCTCTAGCGGGAGGTTGGAGACCCAGTACTTC,CASSSSGRLETQYF
15,TRBJ2-1,few,TRBV15,-,TGTGCCACCAGCAGAGTGGGAGTACCCTACAATGAGCAGTTCTTC,CATSRVGVPYNEQFF
13,TRBJ2-5,-,TRBV10-1,-,TGCGCCAGCAGCCGACAGGCCCAAGAGACCCAGTACTTC,CASSRQAQETQYF
14,TRBJ2-7,-,TRBV7-6,-,TGTGCCAGCAGCTTAGCTATGACAGTTGACGAGCAGTACTTC,CASSLAMTVDEQYF
13,TRBJ1-1,-,TRBV29-1,-,TGCAGCGTTGAGGAGGACCGCCTCTCTGAAGCTTTCTTT,CSVEEDRLSEAFF
11,TRBJ2-7,-,TRBV20-1,-,TGCAGTGCTAGGACTACCTACGAGCAGTACTTC,CSARTTYEQYF
14,TRBJ2-3,-,TRBV29-1,TRBD2,TGCAGCTTCTCCCTAGCGGGAGGGACAGATACGCAGTATTTT,CSFSLAGGTDTQYF
14,TRBJ1-1,-,TRBV19,-,TGTGCCAGTAGTCCCGCTGGGGATCACACTGAAGCTTTCTTT,CASSPAGDHTEAFF
15,TRBJ2-7,-,TRBV29-1,TRBD2,TGCAGCGTTTCGGTCGGGAGCGGGGGCTCCTACGAGCAGTACTTC,CSVSVGSGGSYEQYF
15,TRBJ1-6,-,TRBV7-8,-,TGTGCCAGCAGTATTACAGGCGTAAATAATTCACCCCTCCACTTT,CASSITGVNNSPLHF
16,TRBJ2-3,-,TRBV7-2,TRBD2,TGTGCCAGCAGCGTGCTAGCGGACCCTAGCACAGATACGCAGTATTTT,CASSVLADPSTDTQYF
14,TRBJ2-1,few,TRBV7-2,TRBD1,TGTGCCAGCAGCTTCAGGGGGCGAAAAAATGAGCAGTTCTTC,CASSFRGRKNEQFF
13,TRBJ1-5,once,TRBV18,-,TGTGCCAGCTCACCAACTTTCAATCAGCCCCAGCATTTT,CASSPTFNQPQHF
18,TRBJ2-1,-,TRBV18,-,TGTGCCAGCTCAACTACTAGATCAACGCGAGGGCAAAACAATGAGCAGTTCTTC,CASSTTRSTRGQNNEQFF
14,TRBJ2-4,-,TRBV29-1,-,TGCAGCGTTGCAGCGGACAGTAACAAAAACATTCAGTACTTC,CSVAADSNKNIQYF
15,TRBJ2-1,-,TRBV9,TRBD2,TGTGCCAGCAGCGTAGATCTAGCGGGTAACAATGAGCAGTTCTTC,CASSVDLAGNNEQFF
14,TRBJ1-2,-,TRBV6-1,-,TGTGCCAGCAGTGATATCGGGGGGACGGCGCGCTACACCTTC,CASSDIGGTARYTF
15,TRBJ2-7,-,TRBV2,TRBD1,TGTGCCAGCAGCCCGCCGGGACAGCTATTCTACGAGCAGTACTTC,CASSPPGQLFYEQYF
14,TRBJ2-7,-,TRBV29-1,-,TGCAGCGTTGAATGGGTGGTGCCCCCCTACGAGCAGTACTTC,CSVEWVVPPYEQYF
14,TRBJ2-1,-,TRBV2,-,TGTGCCAGCAGGGCAGTAGAGGGCTACAATGAGCAGTTCTTC,CASRAVEGYNEQFF
18,TRBJ2-2,-,TRBV9,TRBD2,TGTGCCAGCAGCCCATTTCCGACTAGCGGGATGGGTACCGGGGAGCTGTTTTTT,CASSPFPTSGMGTGELFF
13,TRBJ2-1,-,TRBV7-7,-,TGTGCCAGCAGCTCGGGACTGGCCAATGAGCAGTTCTTC,CASSSGLANEQFF
13,TRBJ1-1,-,TRBV6-5,-,TGTGCCAGCAGAAACGACAGGAACACTGAAGCTTTCTTT,CASRNDRNTEAFF
11,TRBJ2-5,-,TRBV14,-,TGTGCCAGCAGCCAAGAAGAGACCCAGTACTTC,CASSQEETQYF
19,TRBJ1-4,-,TRBV6-1,-,TGTGCCAGCAGTGATTTCGAGAGCCGAACCGACTTGAGTAGGGAAAAACTGTTTTTT,CASSDFESRTDLSREKLFF
16,TRBJ1-4,-,TRBV25-1,-,TGTGCCAGCGGCATGGTGGGGACTGCAACTAATGAAAAACTGTTTTTT,CASGMVGTATNEKLFF
11,TRBJ1-2,-,TRBV2,-,TGTGCCAGCAGTGAATCCGTTGGCTACACCTTC,CASSESVGYTF
16,TRBJ1-6,few,TRBV4-3,TRBD1,TGCGCCAGCAGCCAAGATCCGACAGGGGGCAGTTCACCCCTCCACTTT,CASSQDPTGGSSPLHF
10,TRBJ1-2,-,TRBV19,-,TGTGCCAGCGGGATTAATGGCTACACCTTC,CASGINGYTF